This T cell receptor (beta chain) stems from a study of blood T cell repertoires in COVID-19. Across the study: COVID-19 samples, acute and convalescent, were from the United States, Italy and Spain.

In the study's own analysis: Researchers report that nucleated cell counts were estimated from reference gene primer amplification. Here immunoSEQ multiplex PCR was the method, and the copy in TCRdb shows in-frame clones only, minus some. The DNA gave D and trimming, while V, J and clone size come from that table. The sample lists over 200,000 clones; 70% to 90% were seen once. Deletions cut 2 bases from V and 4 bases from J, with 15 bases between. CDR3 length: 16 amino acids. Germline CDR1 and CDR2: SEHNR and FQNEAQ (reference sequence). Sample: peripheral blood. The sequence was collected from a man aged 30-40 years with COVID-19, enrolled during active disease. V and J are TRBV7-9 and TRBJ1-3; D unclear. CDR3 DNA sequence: TGTGCCAGCAGCTTAAGTGCGGGGTCCCCCGGAAACACCATATATTTT. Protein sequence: CASSLSAGSPGNTIYF. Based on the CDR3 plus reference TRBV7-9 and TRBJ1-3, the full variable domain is DTGVSQNPRHKITKRGQNVTFRCDPISEHNRLYWYRQTLGQGPEFLTYFQNEAQLEKSRLLSDRFSAERPKGSFSTLEIQRTEQGDSAMYLCASSLSAGSPGNTIYFGEGSWLTVV.